The TCR beta chain under discussion was sequenced for a study of cytomegalovirus exposure and HLA in healthy donors (dated by TCRdb to about 2017). Turning to the overall study: The 666 repertoires of the first cohort and the 120 validation repertoires were produced on the same platform, according to a later analysis. The study aimed to test whether cataloging public T cell receptors could reveal signatures of past pathogen exposure. Besides the first cohort of roughly 640 subjects, a separate validation cohort made up of 120 different subjects was used. To predict cytomegalovirus infection status, the study combined high-throughput TCR immunosequencing, statistical association of individual TCRs with disease status, and machine learning. The research as a whole found: Of the cluster scores, approximately 95% were above 0 in a later analysis, which found that TCRs clustered in the first cohort also tended to co-occur in the 110 or so validation repertoires. While some public TCRs were present in many individuals, most TCR sequences turned up only very rarely across donors. A later analysis had no HLA typing for the validation cohort, so co-occurrence there was scored across all 130 or so repertoires. A total of about 150 TCR beta chains were listed by the study as associated with cytomegalovirus. A few of the identified cytomegalovirus-associated TCR beta chains were confirmed in vitro to be specific for cytomegalovirus antigens. Cytomegalovirus status was reported to be diagnosed by the classifier with high specificity and sensitivity in both the original and validation cohorts. The authors suggested that the approach could potentially be extended to other disease states and immunological phenotypes.

The donors belonged to the validation cohort of around 110 subjects, which was separate from the 666-subject first cohort. This clone was picked up a small number of times. It lacks a known antigen. The record has no base qualities; no much larger clone is one base away. Library generation was performed with the immunoSEQ multiplex PCR assay. Per the authors' processing: A statistical classification framework was developed to diagnose cytomegalovirus status using the catalog of TCR beta chain sequences. This is the immuneACCESS table as TCRdb keeps it, with only in-frame sequences that have V and J called. A part of the clones is gone; compared with another copy, unresolved V genes explain less than half, and the rest is unexplained. The V and J calls and the clone size are those of that table, but D and trimming were determined from the DNA. The table for this sample lists around 260,000 clones; roughly 88% of them were counted only once. The ten largest clonotypes hold approximately 3% of the sample.

Germline trimming amounts to 8 bases on V and 5 bases on J, with 4 as the count of junction bases outside the gene matches. Reading from cysteine to phenylalanine, the CDR3 counts 12 amino acids. The DNA shown is the 36-base CDR3, in frame from base 1. Taken from the germline V gene, the CDR1 and CDR2 loops are SNHLY and FYNNEI. The TCR sequence derives from a woman aged 30 to 39 in good health and CMV-seronegative. The chain is assembled from TRBV2 and TRBJ2-7, and 9 bases in between align with TRBD1. Sequenced input: PBMCs. CDR3 region: CASSGQGNEQYF. Read as DNA, the sequence is TGTGCCAGCTCGGGACAGGGTAACGAGCAGTACTTC.